The entry that follows covers one T cell receptor beta chain sequence. Through a sample-barcoded 5' primer and a J-beta primer mix, a second PCR was run for about 7 to 12 cycles. Each CDR3 protein is one row after TCRdb ran MiXCR on the 5' RACE reads. Of a few hundred thousand distinct CDR3 sequences listed, about a quarter were seen once; the top ten hold approximately 3.6%. Total RNA was extracted at no less than 5 micrograms per sample. These data are taken from a study of blood T cells in healthy people across ages. This CDR3 is 15 amino acids long. The germline CDR1 and CDR2 sequences are LGHNA and YSLEER. V lost 0 bases and J 3 bases, leaving 8 bases between the germline ends. In addition, the sample was reused for a study of T cells of mothers and their children.

The sequence derives from a boy between 2 and 15 years old in good health. The rearrangement uses TRBV4-3 and TRBJ1-4; no definite D call. The specimen sequenced was blood. The CDR3 region has the DNA TGCGCCAGCAGCCAAGAGAGTAGAGCTAATGAAAAACTGTTTTTT. Protein: CASSQESRANEKLFF.